One sample yielded the 27 T cell receptor beta chains listed below, sequenced in a study of cytomegalovirus exposure and HLA in healthy donors. In the PCR, 60 Vbeta and 13 Jbeta primers were used. Some clones are missing from TCRdb's copy, which holds only in-frame ones; the method was immunoSEQ multiplex PCR. The sample has around 300,000 clones; approximately 70% are singletons. Sequencing was done on a sample of PBMCs. The receptors were sampled from a female donor in good health and CMV-seronegative.

This chain uses TRBV28 with TRBJ1-1, with no clear D. Germline V gives CDR1 MDHEN, CDR2 SYDVKM. The CDR3 contains 13 residues. V dropped 6 bases and J dropped 1 base, with 9 bases sitting between them. Here the CDR3 DNA reads TGTGCCAGCAGCTTTAGTGGGAACACTGAAGCTTTCTTT. This gives the protein CASSFSGNTEAFF. The whole variable domain, filled in from reference TRBV28 and TRBJ1-1, reads DVKVTQSSRYLVKRTGEKVFLECVQDMDHENMFWYRQDPGLGLRLIYFSYDVKMKEKGDIPEGYSVSREKKERFSLILESASTNQTSMYLCASSFSGNTEAFFGQGTRLTVV.

This sequence joins TRBV7-8 and TRBJ2-1; 7 bases match TRBD2. From germline, CDR1 is SGHVS and CDR2 FQNEAQ. This CDR3 contains 15 residues. After removal of 5 bases from V and 0 bases from J, the junction contained 4 bases not matched to a gene. The DNA for the CDR3 is TGTGCCAGCAGCCCACCGGGGGGCTCCTACAATGAGCAGTTCTTC. This encodes CASSPPGGSYNEQFF.

V and J are TRBV7-9 and TRBJ1-1, with 8 bases matching TRBD1. CDR3 length: 16 amino acids. J gave up 5 bases and V 5 bases, and 13 bases lay outside the gene matches. Germline values: CDR1 SEHNR, CDR2 FQNEAQ (reference sequence). CDR3 region: CASSKTGEGRVTEAFF. The CDR3, as DNA: TGTGCCAGCAGCAAGACAGGGGAAGGTAGGGTAACTGAAGCTTTCTTT.

V usage is TRBV7-8 and J usage is TRBJ2-2, with TRBD1 as a possible D gene (6 bases). Per the germline V gene, CDR1 is SGHVS and CDR2 is FQNEAQ. Trimming left V 3 bases short and J 0 bases short, with 8 bases between. This CDR3 has 15 residues. The CDR3 protein is CASSFRDTNTGELFF. The CDR3 DNA reads as TGTGCCAGCAGCTTCCGGGACACGAACACCGGGGAGCTGTTTTTT.

The chain carries TRBV5-4 and TRBJ2-1; 10 bases agree with TRBD2. Germline V gives CDR1 SGHNT, CDR2 YYREEE (reference sequence). The CDR3 covers 16 residues. The V gene end was trimmed by 3 bases and the J gene end by 2 bases; junction bases not matched to a gene: 5. The DNA for the CDR3 is TGTGCCAGCAGCTCAGCGGGAGGGAAGACCTACAATGAGCAGTTCTTC. This sequence encodes CASSSAGGKTYNEQFF.

V usage is TRBV9 and J usage is TRBJ2-1; 7 bases fit TRBD1. The CDR3 length is 17 residues. V gave up 0 bases and J gave up 5 bases; unmatched junction bases: 11. CDR1 and CDR2 (germline): SGDLS, YYNGEE. The CDR3 is CASSVEPRGLGDNEQFF. The CDR3 DNA reads TGTGCCAGCAGCGTAGAACCTAGGGGGCTAGGAGACAATGAGCAGTTCTTC.

This clone was detected a few times. V usage is TRBV5-1 and J usage is TRBJ2-1, with 7 nucleotides matching TRBD2. The germline CDR1 and CDR2 sequences are SGHRS and YFSETQ. The CDR3 extends over 15 amino acids. The V segment lost 0 bases and the J segment 6 bases; nucleotides outside the gene matches: 6. CDR3 sequence reads: CASSLVELAINEQFF. CDR3 nucleotides: TGCGCCAGCAGCTTGGTTGAACTAGCGATCAATGAGCAGTTCTTC.

The genes are TRBV5-6 and TRBJ1-6, with D possibly matching TRBD1 (5 bases). Trimming shortened V by 0 bases and J by 10 bases, and 5 bases separated the two germline ends. This CDR3 comprises 12 residues. Germline loops: CDR1 SGHDT, CDR2 YYEEEE. CDR3 in DNA: TGTGCCAGCAGCTTGGAGGGGTCACCCCTCCACTTT. Its translation: CASSLEGSPLHF.

The V and J genes are TRBV5-1 and TRBJ2-7; TRBD2 matches 9 bases. This CDR3 has 17 amino acids. V trimming: 2 bases; J trimming: 4 bases; junction bases outside the gene matches: 13. Germline CDR1 SGHRS, CDR2 YFSETQ. The CDR3 DNA follows: TGCGCCAGCAGCTTCGATTATCTAGCGGGGTTGCCTTACGAGCAGTACTTC. Encoded protein: CASSFDYLAGLPYEQYF.

This clone was observed a few times. The chain employs TRBV25-1 and TRBJ1-1; a weak D match, TRBD1 (6 bases). Trimming cost V 7 bases and J 7 bases, with 16 bases left between them. CDR3 length: 13 amino acids. Germline CDR1 MGHDK, CDR2 SYGVNS. In DNA, the CDR3 is TGTGCCAGCATCGGAGGGGGGGACCTTGAAGCTTTCTTT. This sequence encodes CASIGGGDLEAFF.

The chain recombines TRBV7-6 with TRBJ2-1; 8 positions match TRBD2. Per the germline V gene, CDR1 is SGHVS and CDR2 is FNYEAQ. The CDR3 is made up of 13 amino acids. With V trimmed by 3 bases and J by 10 bases, 5 bases remained unmatched. The chain's CDR3 is CASSFGSGIEQFF. CDR3 sequence (DNA): TGTGCCAGCAGCTTCGGTAGCGGGATAGAGCAGTTCTTC.

The V call is TRBV6-5, the J call TRBJ1-1, with no clear D. The CDR3 is 12 residues long. The ends were cut back, 6 bases at V and 6 bases at J, with 11 bases in the middle. From germline, CDR1 is MNHEY and CDR2 SVGAGI. In nucleotides, the CDR3 is TGTGCCAGCAGCCGGGTAGGAGCTGAAGCTTTCTTT. Translation: CASSRVGAEAFF.

This chain connects TRBV5-1 to TRBJ2-1; the match to TRBD1 covers 9 bases. Trimming cost V 0 bases and J 7 bases; bases outside gene matches: 8. Germline values: CDR1 SGHRS, CDR2 YFSETQ. CDR3 length equals 16 residues. The CDR3, as DNA: TGCGCCAGCAGCTTGGAGACTACAGGGGGCTTGAATGAGCAGTTCTTC. It encodes CASSLETTGGLNEQFF.

The chain joins TRBV4-1 to TRBJ2-3; 8 nucleotides line up with TRBD2. J gave up 2 bases and V 0 bases, and 10 bases lay outside the gene matches. This CDR3 spans 18 amino acids. Germline CDR1 and CDR2: MGHRA and YSYEKL. The CDR3 reads CASSQDSEREIATDTQYF. Written as DNA, the CDR3 is TGCGCCAGCAGCCAAGATAGCGAGCGGGAGATAGCCACAGATACGCAGTATTTT.

The V and J genes are TRBV2 and TRBJ1-1, with D tentatively TRBD1 (5 bases). The V and J ends lost 7 bases and 1 base respectively, with 7 bases between them. Germline loops: CDR1 SNHLY, CDR2 FYNNEI. The CDR3 runs to 12 residues. The CDR3 DNA reads as TGTGCCAGCACGACAGAGAACACTGAAGCTTTCTTT. Its protein product is CASTTENTEAFF.

This chain links TRBV5-6 with TRBJ2-3; D perhaps matches TRBD2 (6 bases). V lost 6 bases, J lost 5 bases, and 10 bases lay in between. Germline assignment: CDR1 SGHDT and CDR2 YYEEEE. This CDR3 spans 12 amino acids. CDR3 sequence reads: CASNGGGDTQYF. The CDR3 coding sequence is TGTGCCAGCAACGGGGGAGGAGATACGCAGTATTTT.

V gene TRBV28 combines with J gene TRBJ1-1; possibly TRBD1 for D (6 bases). This CDR3 has 15 residues. Germline-derived CDR1 and CDR2 are MDHEN and SYDVKM. The V and J ends lost 3 bases and 1 base respectively, with 12 bases between them. This CDR3 is CASSLVGAPNTEAFF. The CDR3 DNA follows: TGTGCCAGCAGTTTGGTGGGGGCCCCGAACACTGAAGCTTTCTTT.

CDR3 DNA: TGTGCCAGCAGTTTATATTCGGGACAGGACTACGAGCAGTACTTC. It encodes CASSLYSGQDYEQYF. This chain joins TRBV28 and TRBJ2-7, with TRBD1 identical over 8 bases. The CDR3 covers 15 residues. The junction had 5 bases not matched to a gene; V was cut back by 1 base and J by 3 bases. Per germline, CDR1 MDHEN and CDR2 SYDVKM. The variable domain in full, completed from reference TRBV28 and TRBJ2-7, reads DVKVTQSSRYLVKRTGEKVFLECVQDMDHENMFWYRQDPGLGLRLIYFSYDVKMKEKGDIPEGYSVSREKKERFSLILESASTNQTSMYLCASSLYSGQDYEQYFGPGTRLTVT.

This chain connects TRBV11-3 to TRBJ1-5, with D perhaps matching TRBD1 (5 bases). CDR1 is SGHNT and CDR2 is YENEEA in the germline V gene. The CDR3 has 17 residues. V lost 6 bases, J lost 1 base, and 19 bases lay in between. For the CDR3, the DNA is TGTGCCAGCAGTATAGTGGGGGAGGGTAAGAGCAATCAGCCCCAGCATTTT. This translates into CASSIVGEGKSNQPQHF.

The rearrangement links TRBV12-5 to TRBJ2-7; 11 positions agree with TRBD1. Germline CDR1 and CDR2: LGHNT and FRNRAP. V was clipped by 7 bases and J by 2 bases; unmatched bases: 4. The CDR3 has 14 residues. The CDR3 is CASASGQGAYEQYF. DNA of the CDR3: TGTGCTAGTGCTTCGGGACAGGGGGCCTACGAGCAGTACTTC.

V is TRBV6-1 and J is TRBJ1-2; 7 bases are shared with TRBD1. The germline V gene encodes CDR1 MNHNS and CDR2 SASEGT. The CDR3 totals 14 residues. The junction had 3 bases not matched to a gene; V was cut back by 2 bases and J by 3 bases. The CDR3 DNA reads as TGTGCCAGCAGTGAACCCGGGACAGACTATGGCTACACCTTC. Translated: CASSEPGTDYGYTF.

CDR3 protein: CTSSQGTTGKDTQYF. The CDR3 coding sequence is TGCACCAGCAGCCAAGGGACTACGGGGAAAGATACGCAGTATTTT. This sequence joins TRBV1 and TRBJ2-3; the table's D call, TRBD2, has no DNA check behind it. TRBV1 is shown as a pseudogene. This CDR3 spans 15 amino acids.

The V call is TRBV28, the J call TRBJ1-2; 7 bases align to TRBD1. J lost 1 base, V lost 5 bases, and 19 bases had no gene match. CDR3 size: 19 residues. Germline lookup yields CDR1 MDHEN and CDR2 SYDVKM. Written as DNA, the CDR3 is TGTGCCAGCAGTGCCCAGACAGGGTCCTATCCGATCTATAACTATGGCTACACCTTC. Protein: CASSAQTGSYPIYNYGYTF.

The CDR3 region is CATSRDRGQSYEQYF. CDR3 sequence (DNA): TGTGCCACCAGCAGAGATCGAGGACAGAGCTACGAGCAGTACTTC. The rearrangement links TRBV15 to TRBJ2-5, with a tentative D call TRBD1 (6 bases). The end of the DNA aligns better with TRBJ2-7, so the J call may be wrong. The CDR3 is 15 amino acids. Germline-derived CDR1 and CDR2 are LNHNV and YYDKDF (reference sequence).

The chain links TRBV18 to TRBJ2-5; 10 bases are shared with TRBD1. The germline CDR1 and CDR2 sequences are KGHSH and LQKENI. Losses at the gene ends were 3 bases for V and 5 bases for J; bases not matched to a gene: 9. The CDR3 length is 16 residues. The CDR3 region is CASSPAGTGAWETQYF. The CDR3 DNA reads TGTGCCAGCTCACCGGCTGGGACAGGGGCCTGGGAGACCCAGTACTTC.

This sequence joins TRBV4-1 and TRBJ2-3, with TRBD2 matching over 12 bases. Germline loops: CDR1 MGHRA, CDR2 YSYEKL. The CDR3 extends over 16 amino acids. The V gene end was trimmed by 3 bases and the J gene end by 7 bases; junction bases not matched to a gene: 8. The CDR3 spells CASSHQTSGSGYTQYF. The CDR3 DNA reads TGCGCCAGCAGCCACCAGACTAGCGGGAGCGGTTATACGCAGTATTTT.

The rearrangement links TRBV2 to TRBJ2-1; 12 bases agree with TRBD2. Germline lookup yields CDR1 SNHLY and CDR2 FYNNEI. The CDR3 loop spans 15 amino acids. V was pared by 8 bases and J by 6 bases, with 8 bases of the junction left unmatched. The CDR3, as DNA: TGTGCCAGCGTCCGACTAGCGGGAGCAACCAATGAGCAGTTCTTC. Protein sequence: CASVRLAGATNEQFF. Drawing the rest from reference TRBV2 and TRBJ2-1, the complete variable domain is EPEVTQTPSHQVTQMGQEVILRCVPISNHLYFYWYRQILGQKVEFLVSFYNNEISEKSEIFDDQFSVERPDGSNFTLKIRSTKLEDSAMYFCASVRLAGATNEQFFGPGTRLTVL.